Below, 3 T cell receptor beta chains from the same sample are listed, as sequenced in a study of blood T cell repertoires in COVID-19 (dated by TCRdb to 2018 to 2021). The protocol used for the library was the immunoSEQ multiplex PCR assay. TCRdb retrieved this table from immuneACCESS and kept in-frame rearrangements only. Not all clones are present; in checked studies, unresolved V genes account for under half, and no reason is known for the remainder. The sample table shows 29,000 or so clones, and 89% are seen once. The ten largest account for less than 4.5% of the sample. Sequenced sample: peripheral blood. These receptors were collected from a human donor in a cohort sampled during active COVID-19.

The chain is built from TRBV6-6 and TRBJ2-7; 7 bases line up with TRBD1. The CDR3 loop spans 14 amino acids. Germline lookup yields CDR1 MNHNY and CDR2 SVGAGI (reference sequence). J gave up 6 bases and V 6 bases, and 11 bases lay outside the gene matches. The CDR3 DNA reads as TGTGCCAGCAGAGACCGACAGGGACGGGGCGAGCAGTACTTC. This encodes CASRDRQGRGEQYF.

V usage is TRBV4-1 and J usage is TRBJ2-1; 7 nucleotides match TRBD1. Losses at the gene ends were 4 bases for V and 12 bases for J; bases not matched to a gene: 9. CDR1 MGHRA and CDR2 YSYEKL come from the germline V gene. The CDR3 runs 13 residues. The CDR3 sequence: CASSLGQDTSQFF. CDR3 in DNA: TGCGCCAGCAGCCTAGGACAGGATACGTCGCAGTTCTTC.

The chain couples TRBV10-3 to TRBJ2-3; 12 nucleotides match TRBD2. CDR3 length equals 14 residues. Trimming took 5 bases from V and 4 from J; bases not matched to a gene: 1. Per the germline V gene, CDR1 is ENHRY and CDR2 is SYGVKD. CDR3 sequence: CAISSSGGADTQYF. DNA for the CDR3: TGTGCCATCAGTTCTAGCGGGGGGGCAGATACGCAGTATTTT.